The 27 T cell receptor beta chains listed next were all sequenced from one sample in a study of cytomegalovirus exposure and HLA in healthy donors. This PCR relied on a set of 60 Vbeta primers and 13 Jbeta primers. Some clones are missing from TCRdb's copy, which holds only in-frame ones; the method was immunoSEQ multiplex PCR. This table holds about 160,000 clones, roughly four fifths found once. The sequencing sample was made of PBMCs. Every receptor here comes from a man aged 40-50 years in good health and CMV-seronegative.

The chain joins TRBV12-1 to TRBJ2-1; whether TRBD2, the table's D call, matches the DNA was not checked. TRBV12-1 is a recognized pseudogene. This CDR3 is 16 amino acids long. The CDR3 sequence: CASSSHKRSHYNEQFF. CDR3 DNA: TGTGCCAGCAGCAGCCACAAGCGGAGCCACTACAATGAGCAGTTCTTC.

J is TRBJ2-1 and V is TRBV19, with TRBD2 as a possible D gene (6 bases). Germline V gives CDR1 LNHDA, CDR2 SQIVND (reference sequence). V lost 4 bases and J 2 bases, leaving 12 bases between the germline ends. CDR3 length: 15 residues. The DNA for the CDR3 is TGTGCCAGTAGTAGGAGCGGGTTGACCTACAATGAGCAGTTCTTC. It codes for CASSRSGLTYNEQFF.

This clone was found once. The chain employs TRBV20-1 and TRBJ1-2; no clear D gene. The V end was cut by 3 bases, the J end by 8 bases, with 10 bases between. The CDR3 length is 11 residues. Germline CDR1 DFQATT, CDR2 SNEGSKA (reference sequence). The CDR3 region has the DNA TGCAGTGCTAGCGGTAGACTAGGCTACACCTTC. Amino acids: CSASGRLGYTF.

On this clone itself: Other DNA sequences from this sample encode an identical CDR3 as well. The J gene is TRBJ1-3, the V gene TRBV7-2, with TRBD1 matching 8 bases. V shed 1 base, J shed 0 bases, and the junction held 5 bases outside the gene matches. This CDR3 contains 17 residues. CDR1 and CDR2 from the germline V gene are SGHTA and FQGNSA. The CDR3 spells CASSLGGQGISGNTIYF. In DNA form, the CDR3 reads TGTGCCAGCAGCTTAGGCGGACAGGGCATCTCTGGAAACACCATATATTTT.

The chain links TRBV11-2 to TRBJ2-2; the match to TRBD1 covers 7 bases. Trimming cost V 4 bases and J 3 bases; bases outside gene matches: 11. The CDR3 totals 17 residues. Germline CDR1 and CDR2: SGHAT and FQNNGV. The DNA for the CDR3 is TGTGCCAGCAGCTCTGGGACAGCGTCTATACACACCGGGGAGCTGTTTTTT. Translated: CASSSGTASIHTGELFF.

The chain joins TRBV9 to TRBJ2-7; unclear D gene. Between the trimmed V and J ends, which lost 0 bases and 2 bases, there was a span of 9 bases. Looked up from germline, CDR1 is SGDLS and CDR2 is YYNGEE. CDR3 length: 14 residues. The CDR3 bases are TGTGCCAGCAGCGTAGATGAGGTACCCTACGAGCAGTACTTC. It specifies CASSVDEVPYEQYF.

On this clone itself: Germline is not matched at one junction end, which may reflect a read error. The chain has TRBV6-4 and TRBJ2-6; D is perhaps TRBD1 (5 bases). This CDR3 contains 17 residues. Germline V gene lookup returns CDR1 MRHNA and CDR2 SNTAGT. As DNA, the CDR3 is TGTGCCAGCAGTCTAGGGGCGTCGAGCTCTGGGGCCAACGGCCTGACTTTC. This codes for CASSLGASSSGANGLTF.

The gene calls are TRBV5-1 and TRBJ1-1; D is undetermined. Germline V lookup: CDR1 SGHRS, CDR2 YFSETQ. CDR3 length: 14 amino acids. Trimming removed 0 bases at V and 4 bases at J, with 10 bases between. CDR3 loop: CASSLDAPGTEAFF. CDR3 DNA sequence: TGCGCCAGCAGCTTGGATGCGCCTGGCACTGAAGCTTTCTTT. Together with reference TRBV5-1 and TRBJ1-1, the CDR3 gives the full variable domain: KAGVTQTPRYLIKTRGQQVTLSCSPISGHRSVSWYQQTPGQGLQFLFEYFSETQRNKGNFPGRFSGRQFSNSRSEMNVSTLELGDSALYLCASSLDAPGTEAFFGQGTRLTVV.

The CDR3 protein is CASSLEGLAVFTDTQYF. The CDR3 bases are TGTGCCAGCAGCTTGGAGGGACTAGCGGTGTTCACAGATACGCAGTATTTT. The rearrangement uses TRBV5-5 and TRBJ2-3, with 11 bases lining up with TRBD2. Germline assignment: CDR1 SGHKS and CDR2 YYEKEE (reference sequence). The CDR3 length is 17 residues. V gave up 0 bases and J gave up 2 bases; unmatched junction bases: 5.

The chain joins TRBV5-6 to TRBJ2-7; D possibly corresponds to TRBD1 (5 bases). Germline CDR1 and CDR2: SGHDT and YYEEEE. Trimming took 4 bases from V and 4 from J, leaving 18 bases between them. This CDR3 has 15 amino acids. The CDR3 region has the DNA TGTGCCAGCAGCCCCAATCCAGGGAATAGTTACGAGCAGTACTTC. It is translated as CASSPNPGNSYEQYF.

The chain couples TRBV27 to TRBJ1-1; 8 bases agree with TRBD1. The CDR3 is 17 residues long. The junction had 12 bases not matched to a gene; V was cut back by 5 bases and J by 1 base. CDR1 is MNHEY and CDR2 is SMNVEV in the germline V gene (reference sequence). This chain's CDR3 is CASSLGRQGIWNTEAFF. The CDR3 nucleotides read TGTGCCAGCAGTCTAGGGAGACAGGGGATATGGAACACTGAAGCTTTCTTT.

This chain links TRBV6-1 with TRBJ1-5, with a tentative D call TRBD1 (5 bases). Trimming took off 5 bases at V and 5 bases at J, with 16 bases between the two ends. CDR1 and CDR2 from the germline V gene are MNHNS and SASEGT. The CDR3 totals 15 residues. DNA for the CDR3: TGTGCCAGCAGTCCCCGGGGGGTAAGGCATCAGCCCCAGCATTTT. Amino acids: CASSPRGVRHQPQHF.

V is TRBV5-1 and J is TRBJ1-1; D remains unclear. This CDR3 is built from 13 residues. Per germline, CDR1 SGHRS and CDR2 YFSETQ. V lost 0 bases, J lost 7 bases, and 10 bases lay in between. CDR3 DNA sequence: TGCGCCAGCAGCTTGGTTCGGGGAAATGAAGCTTTCTTT. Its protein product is CASSLVRGNEAFF.

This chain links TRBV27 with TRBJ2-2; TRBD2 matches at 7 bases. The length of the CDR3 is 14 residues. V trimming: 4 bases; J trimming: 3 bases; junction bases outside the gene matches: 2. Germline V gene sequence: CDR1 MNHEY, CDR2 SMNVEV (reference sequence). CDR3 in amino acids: CASSSGRHTGELFF. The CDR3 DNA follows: TGTGCCAGCAGTTCCGGGAGGCACACCGGGGAGCTGTTTTTT.

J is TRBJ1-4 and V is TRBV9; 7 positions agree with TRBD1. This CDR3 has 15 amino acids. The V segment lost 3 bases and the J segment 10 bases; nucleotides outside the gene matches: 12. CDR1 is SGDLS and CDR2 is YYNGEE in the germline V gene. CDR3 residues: CASSAGGDSLGKLFF. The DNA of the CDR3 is TGTGCCAGCAGCGCGGGGGGGGACAGTCTGGGAAAACTGTTTTTT.

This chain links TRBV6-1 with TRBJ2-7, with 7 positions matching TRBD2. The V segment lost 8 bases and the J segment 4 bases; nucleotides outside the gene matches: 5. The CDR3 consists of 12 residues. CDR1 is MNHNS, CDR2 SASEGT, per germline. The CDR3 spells CASGLADYEQYF. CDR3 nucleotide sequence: TGTGCCAGCGGGCTAGCGGATTACGAGCAGTACTTC.

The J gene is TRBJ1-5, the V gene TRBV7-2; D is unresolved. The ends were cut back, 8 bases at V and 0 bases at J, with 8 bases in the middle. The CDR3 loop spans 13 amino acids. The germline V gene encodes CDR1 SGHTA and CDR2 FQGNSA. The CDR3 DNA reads TGTGCCAGCTCCTCGTATAGCAATCAGCCCCAGCATTTT. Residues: CASSSYSNQPQHF.

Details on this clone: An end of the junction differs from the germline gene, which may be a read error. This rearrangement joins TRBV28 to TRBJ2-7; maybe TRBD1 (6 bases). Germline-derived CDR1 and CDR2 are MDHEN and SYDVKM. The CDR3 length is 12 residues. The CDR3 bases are TGTGCCAGCAGTTTTTTCGAAAGGGGGTCGCATTTC. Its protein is CASSFFERGSHF.

The CDR3 reads CASSQWGGQTQYF. The CDR3 DNA sequence: TGCGCCAGCAGCCAGTGGGGGGGCCAGACCCAGTACTTC. This chain joins TRBV4-1 and TRBJ2-5; weak D call: TRBD2 (7 bases). The CDR3 runs to 13 residues. Germline CDR1 reads MGHRA; CDR2 reads YSYEKL. Trimming cost V 3 bases and J 6 bases, with 11 bases left between them.

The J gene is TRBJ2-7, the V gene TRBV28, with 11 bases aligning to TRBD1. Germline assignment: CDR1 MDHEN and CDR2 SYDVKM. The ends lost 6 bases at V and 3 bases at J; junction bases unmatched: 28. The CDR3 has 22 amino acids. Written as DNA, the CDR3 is TGTGCCAGCAGCTCCGGGACAGGGGGGTACAGGTGGGTAGCGGGGAGCTTCTACGAGCAGTACTTC. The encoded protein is CASSSGTGGYRWVAGSFYEQYF.

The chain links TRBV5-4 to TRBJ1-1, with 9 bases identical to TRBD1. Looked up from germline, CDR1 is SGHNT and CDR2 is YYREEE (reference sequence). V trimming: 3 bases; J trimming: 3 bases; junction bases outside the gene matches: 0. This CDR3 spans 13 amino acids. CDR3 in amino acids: CASSWTGDTEAFF. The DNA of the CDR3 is TGTGCCAGCAGCTGGACAGGGGACACTGAAGCTTTCTTT.

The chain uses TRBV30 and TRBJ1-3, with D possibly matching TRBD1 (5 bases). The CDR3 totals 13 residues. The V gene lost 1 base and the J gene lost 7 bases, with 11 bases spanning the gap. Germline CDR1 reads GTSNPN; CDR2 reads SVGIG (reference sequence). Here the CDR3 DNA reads TGTGCCTGGAGTGCAGGGTGGGGCAACACCATATATTTT. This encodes CAWSAGWGNTIYF.

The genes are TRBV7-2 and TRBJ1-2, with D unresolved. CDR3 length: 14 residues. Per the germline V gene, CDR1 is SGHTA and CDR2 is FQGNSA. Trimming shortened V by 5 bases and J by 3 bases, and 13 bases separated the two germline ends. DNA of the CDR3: TGTGCCAGCAGCAAACCCCAGCAGGACTATGGCTACACCTTC. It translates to CASSKPQQDYGYTF.

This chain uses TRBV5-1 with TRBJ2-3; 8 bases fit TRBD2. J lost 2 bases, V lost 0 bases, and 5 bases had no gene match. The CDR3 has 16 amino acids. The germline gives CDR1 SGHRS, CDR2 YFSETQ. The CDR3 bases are TGCGCCAGCAGCTTGGGTGCCGGACTAGCCACAGATACGCAGTATTTT. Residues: CASSLGAGLATDTQYF.

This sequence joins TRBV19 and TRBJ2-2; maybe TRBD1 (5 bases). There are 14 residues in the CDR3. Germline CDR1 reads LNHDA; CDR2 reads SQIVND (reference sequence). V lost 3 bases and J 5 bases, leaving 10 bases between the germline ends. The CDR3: CASSIRVGTGELFF. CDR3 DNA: TGTGCCAGTAGTATCAGGGTTGGGACCGGGGAGCTGTTTTTT.

CDR3 DNA sequence: TGTGCCAGCAGCTTCGCTCGCCAGGAGAACACCGGGGAGCTGTTTTTT. It translates to CASSFARQENTGELFF. The V and J genes are TRBV7-6 and TRBJ2-2; D is uncertain. Germline V gives CDR1 SGHVS, CDR2 FNYEAQ. CDR3 length equals 16 residues. V dropped 3 bases and J dropped 1 base, with 12 bases sitting between them.

The CDR3 nucleotides are TGTGCCAGTGGGCCAGGGATGAACACTGAAGCTTTCTTT. It specifies CASGPGMNTEAFF. The rearrangement joins TRBV2 to TRBJ1-1; D is perhaps TRBD1 (5 bases). V was shortened by 9 bases and J by 0 bases, with 11 bases between the two germline ends. The CDR3 is 13 residues long. CDR1 SNHLY and CDR2 FYNNEI come from the germline V gene.